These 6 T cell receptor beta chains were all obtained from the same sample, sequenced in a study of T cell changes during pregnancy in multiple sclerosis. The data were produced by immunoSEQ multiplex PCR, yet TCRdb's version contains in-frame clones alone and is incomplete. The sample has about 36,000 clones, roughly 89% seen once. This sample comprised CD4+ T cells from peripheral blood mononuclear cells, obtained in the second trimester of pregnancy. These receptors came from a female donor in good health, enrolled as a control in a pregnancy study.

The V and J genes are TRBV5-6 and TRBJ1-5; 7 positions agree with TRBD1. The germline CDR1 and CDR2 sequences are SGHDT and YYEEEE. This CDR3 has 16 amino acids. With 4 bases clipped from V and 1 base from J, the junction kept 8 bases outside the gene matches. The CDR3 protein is CASSQFDRASNQPQHF. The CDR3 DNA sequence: TGTGCCAGCAGCCAATTCGACAGGGCGAGCAATCAGCCCCAGCATTTT. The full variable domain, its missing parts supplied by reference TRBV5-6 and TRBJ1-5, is DAGVTQSPTHLIKTRGQQVTLRCSPKSGHDTVSWYQQALGQGPQFIFQYYEEEERQRGNFPDRFSGHQFPNYSSELNVNALLLGDSALYLCASSQFDRASNQPQHFGDGTRLSIL.

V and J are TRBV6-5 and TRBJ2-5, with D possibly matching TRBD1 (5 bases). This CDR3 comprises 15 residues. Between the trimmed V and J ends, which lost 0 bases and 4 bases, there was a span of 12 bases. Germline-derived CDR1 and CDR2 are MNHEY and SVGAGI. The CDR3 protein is CASSYSGQGRETQYF. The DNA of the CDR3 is TGTGCCAGCAGTTACTCGGGGCAGGGAAGAGAGACCCAGTACTTC.

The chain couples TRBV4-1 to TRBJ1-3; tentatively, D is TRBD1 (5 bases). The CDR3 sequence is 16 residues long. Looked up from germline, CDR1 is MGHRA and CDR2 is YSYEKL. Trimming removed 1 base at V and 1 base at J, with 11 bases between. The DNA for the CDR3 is TGCGCCAGCAGCCAAGGGACCAGGGATTCTGGAAACACCATATATTTT. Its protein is CASSQGTRDSGNTIYF.

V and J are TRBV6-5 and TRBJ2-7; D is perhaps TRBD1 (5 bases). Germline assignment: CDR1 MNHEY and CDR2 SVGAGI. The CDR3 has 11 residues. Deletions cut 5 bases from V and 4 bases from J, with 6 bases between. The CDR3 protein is CASSGAYEQYF. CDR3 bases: TGTGCCAGCAGTGGGGCGTACGAGCAGTACTTC.

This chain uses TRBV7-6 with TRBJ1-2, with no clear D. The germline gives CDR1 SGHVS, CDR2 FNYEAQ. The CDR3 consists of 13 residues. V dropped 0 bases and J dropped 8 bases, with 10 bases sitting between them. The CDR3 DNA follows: TGTGCCAGCAGCTTAGCGGGCCCGATCGGCTACACCTTC. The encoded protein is CASSLAGPIGYTF.

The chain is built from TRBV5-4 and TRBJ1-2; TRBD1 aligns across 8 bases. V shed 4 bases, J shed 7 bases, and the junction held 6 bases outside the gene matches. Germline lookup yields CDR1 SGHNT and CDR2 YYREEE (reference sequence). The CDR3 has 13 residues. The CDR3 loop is CASSADREAGYTF. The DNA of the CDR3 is TGTGCCAGCAGCGCGGACAGGGAGGCTGGCTACACCTTC.